Listed below are T cell receptor beta chains from one sample, sequenced in a study of blood T cells in healthy people across ages. One entry per CDR3 protein results from TCRdb running MiXCR on the 5' RACE reads. This table holds over 600,000 distinct CDR3 sequences, roughly 50% found once. Sequencing was performed on blood. All receptors derive from a man aged 40-49 years in good health. Each CDR3 is given with its conserved first and last residue. A D gene is named only where the DNA matches it firmly. For some rows the clone size is stated as once, few or many, or as a class when expanded; others skip it.

J | D | V | size | CDR3 | DNA
TRBJ2-4 | TRBD2 | TRBV4-1 | NA | CASSQKDPRAGGSLRENIQYF | TGCGCCAGCAGCCAAAAGGACCCTAGGGCGGGGGGGAGTTTGAGGGAGAACATTCAGTACTTC
TRBJ2-2 | NA | TRBV5-4 | NA | CASSLVGRSTGELFF | TGTGCCAGCAGCTTGGTGGGGCGCAGCACCGGGGAGCTGTTTTTT
TRBJ2-3 | TRBD2 | TRBV7-2 | NA | CASSQGLAYTDTQYF | TGTGCCAGCAGCCAGGGACTAGCTTACACAGATACGCAGTATTTT
TRBJ2-7 | NA | TRBV6-5 | NA | CASSYAQSAYEQYF | TGTGCCAGCAGTTACGCCCAGTCAGCCTACGAGCAGTACTTC
TRBJ2-1 | TRBD2 | TRBV29-1 | few | CSVPGASGGEQFF | TGCAGCGTCCCGGGGGCTAGCGGGGGTGAGCAGTTCTTC
TRBJ2-5 | NA | TRBV7-2 | NA | CASSPQSGVRETQYF | TGTGCCAGCAGCCCCCAAAGCGGAGTACGGGAGACCCAGTACTTC
TRBJ1-5 | NA | TRBV7-9 | NA | CASSLVGRDWREQPQHF | TGTGCCAGCAGCTTAGTAGGGAGGGATTGGCGGGAACAGCCCCAGCATTTT
TRBJ2-3 | TRBD1 | TRBV29-1 | NA | CSVDRGSDTQYF | TGCAGCGTCGACAGGGGTTCAGATACGCAGTATTTT
TRBJ2-7 | TRBD2 | TRBV7-2 | NA | CASSLDSGSGSGIGNEQYF | TGTGCCAGCAGCTTAGATAGCGGGAGCGGGAGCGGTATAGGGAACGAGCAGTACTTC
TRBJ2-5 | TRBD2 | TRBV29-1 | few | CSVGTSGQETQYF | TGCAGCGTGGGGACTAGCGGACAAGAGACCCAGTACTTC
TRBJ2-3 | NA | TRBV20-1 | NA | CSARATPGAGYRYAYF | TGCAGTGCTAGAGCCACGCCGGGGGCAGGGTATAGATACGCGTATTTT
TRBJ1-4 | TRBD1 | TRBV5-1 | NA | CASSLFGTVTEKLFF | TGCGCCAGCAGCTTATTCGGGACAGTGACTGAAAAACTGTTTTTT
TRBJ2-7 | TRBD1 | TRBV6-2/TRBV6-3 | NA | CASSTDRGLPSDEQYF | TGTGCCAGCAGCACGGACAGGGGCCTGCCTTCGGACGAGCAGTACTTC
TRBJ2-6 | NA | TRBV28 | NA | CASSFLSGANVLTF | TGTGCCAGCAGTTTTCTGTCTGGGGCCAACGTCCTGACTTTC
TRBJ2-6 | TRBD1 | TRBV27 | few | CASSLRAQGTGANVLTF | TGTGCCAGCAGTTTACGGGCACAGGGGACTGGGGCCAACGTCCTGACTTTC
TRBJ2-4 | NA | TRBV7-8 | NA | CASSLGGFGKNIQYF | TGTGCCAGCAGCTTAGGAGGGTTCGGCAAAAACATTCAGTACTTC